The sample holds a few counts of the clone carrying this T cell receptor (beta chain). Its antigen is as yet unknown. These data originate in a study of identical twins. The V and J ends lost 4 bases and 2 bases, in that order; junction bases with no gene match: 9. CDR3 length: 16 amino acids. CDR1 is MNHNS and CDR2 is SASEGT in the germline V gene. MiXCR, applied by TCRdb to the 5' RACE reads, yields one record per CDR3 protein. The data show 500,000 to 650,000 distinct CDR3 sequences, roughly 7.2% seen once. Study-wide results and limits: Insertions were reduced in abundant cord blood beta clonotypes but not in memory repertoires.

These same records also appear under a second study, on yellow fever vaccine responses in identical twins.

The material sequenced was PBMCs. V gene TRBV6-1 combines with J gene TRBJ2-3; 7 nucleotides match TRBD1. This TCR came from a woman between 18 and 29 years old in good health. The CDR3 here is CASSADRYGDTDTQYF. CDR3 nucleotides: TGTGCCAGCAGTGCGGACAGGTATGGGGACACAGATACGCAGTATTTT.